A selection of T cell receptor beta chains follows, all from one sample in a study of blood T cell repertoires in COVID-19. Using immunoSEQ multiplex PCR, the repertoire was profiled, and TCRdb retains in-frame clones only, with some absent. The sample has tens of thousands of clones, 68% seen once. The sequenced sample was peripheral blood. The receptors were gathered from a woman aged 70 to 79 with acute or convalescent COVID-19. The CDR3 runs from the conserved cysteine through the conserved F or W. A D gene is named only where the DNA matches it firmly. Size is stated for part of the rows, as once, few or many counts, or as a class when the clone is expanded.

CASSPDSGSYGYTF,TGTGCCAGCAGTCCCGACTCAGGGTCCTATGGCTACACCTTC,14,TRBJ1-2,NA,few,TRBV27
CASSSLLSYEQYF,TGTGCCAGCAGCTCTCTCTTATCCTACGAGCAGTACTTC,13,TRBJ2-7,NA,NA,TRBV28
CASSLTGSTDTQYF,TGTGCCAGCAGTTTGACTGGGAGCACAGATACGCAGTATTTT,14,TRBJ2-3,NA,NA,TRBV6-2/TRBV6-3
CATQPGGPDSNEQFF,TGTGCCACCCAACCAGGGGGGCCCGATTCCAATGAGCAGTTCTTC,15,TRBJ2-1,NA,NA,TRBV6-4
CAISESRDRELFF,TGTGCCATCAGTGAAAGCCGGGACAGGGAGCTGTTTTTT,13,TRBJ2-2,NA,NA,TRBV10-3
CASSQVIGGGGDEQFF,TGTGCCAGCAGCCAAGTGATCGGGGGGGGCGGCGATGAGCAGTTCTTC,16,TRBJ2-1,TRBD2,NA,TRBV3-1/TRBV3-2
CASSAGRGVGFGYTF,TGTGCCAGCAGCGCGGGAAGGGGAGTTGGGTTTGGCTACACCTTC,15,TRBJ1-2,NA,few,TRBV7-9
CASSPKIAGQETQYF,TGTGCCAGCAGTCCCAAGATAGCCGGCCAAGAGACCCAGTACTTC,15,TRBJ2-5,NA,NA,TRBV3-1/TRBV3-2
CASSPTEGSNYGYTF,TGTGCCAGCTCACCCACAGAGGGATCTAACTATGGCTACACCTTC,15,TRBJ1-2,NA,NA,TRBV18
CASSNTGTRAFF,TGTGCCAGCAGTAACACCGGGACTCGGGCTTTCTTT,12,TRBJ1-1,NA,NA,TRBV6-5
CASSLAGTEYGYTF,TGTGCCAGCAGTTTAGCCGGGACAGAGTATGGCTACACCTTC,14,TRBJ1-2,TRBD1,NA,TRBV28
CASSVTGGTGKLFF,TGTGCCAGCAGCGTAACAGGGGGCACGGGAAAACTGTTTTTT,14,TRBJ1-4,TRBD1,NA,TRBV9
CASSQRGPRTEAFF,TGTGCCAGCAGCCAGAGGGGGCCCAGGACTGAAGCTTTCTTT,14,TRBJ1-1,TRBD1,few,TRBV28
CASSQDTGGYGYTF,TGTGCCAGCAGCCAAGATACAGGGGGGTATGGCTACACCTTC,14,TRBJ1-2,TRBD1,NA,TRBV3-1/TRBV3-2
CASSVESSGRLSTGELFF,TGTGCCAGCAGCGTAGAGTCTAGCGGGAGATTAAGCACCGGGGAGCTGTTTTTT,18,TRBJ2-2,TRBD2,few,TRBV9
CASSQDRLAGEETQYF,TGCGCCAGCAGCCAAGATCGGCTAGCGGGGGAAGAGACCCAGTACTTC,16,TRBJ2-5,TRBD2,once,TRBV4-1
CATSDSGLGEVGDEQFF,TGTGCCACCAGTGATTCCGGCCTAGGGGAGGTTGGGGATGAGCAGTTCTTC,17,TRBJ2-1,NA,NA,TRBV24-1
CASSGDTDSGANVLTF,TGTGCCAGCAGTGGGGACACCGACTCTGGGGCCAACGTCCTGACTTTC,16,TRBJ2-6,NA,once,TRBV2
CASRPGGRETQYF,TGTGCCAGCAGGCCAGGGGGCCGAGAGACCCAGTACTTC,13,TRBJ2-5,TRBD1,NA,TRBV11-2
CAWNAAQAGQMYNEQFF,TGTGCCTGGAACGCGGCTCAGGCGGGACAGATGTACAATGAGCAGTTCTTC,17,TRBJ2-1,NA,NA,TRBV30
CATMTSGAHNEQFF,TGTGCCACTATGACTAGCGGGGCCCACAATGAGCAGTTCTTC,14,TRBJ2-1,TRBD2,many,TRBV19
CSVRGSSYNSPLHF,TGCAGCGTTAGGGGAAGCTCCTATAATTCACCCCTCCACTTT,14,TRBJ1-6,NA,few,TRBV29-1
CASSLRPGQGDTDTQYF,TGCGCCAGCAGCCTCCGCCCGGGACAGGGGGACACAGATACGCAGTATTTT,17,TRBJ2-3,TRBD1,once,TRBV5-1
CASSEGGWGGETQYF,TGTGCCAGCAGTGAAGGGGGGTGGGGAGGGGAGACCCAGTACTTC,15,TRBJ2-5,TRBD2,NA,TRBV6-1
CASSYSGRDNQPQHF,TGTGCCAGCAGTTATTCCGGCAGGGACAATCAGCCCCAGCATTTT,15,TRBJ1-5,NA,NA,TRBV6-5
CASSEAGSPETQYF,TGTGCCAGTAGCGAAGCGGGAAGCCCAGAGACCCAGTACTTC,14,TRBJ2-5,TRBD2,NA,TRBV19
CASSADRVTNEKLFF,TGCGCCAGCAGCGCCGACAGGGTGACTAATGAAAAACTGTTTTTT,15,TRBJ1-4,TRBD1,NA,TRBV5-1
CASRFGQGRVGYTF,TGTGCCAGCAGATTCGGACAGGGGAGGGTTGGCTACACCTTC,14,TRBJ1-2,TRBD1,NA,TRBV5-4
CASSQDMNTGELFF,TGTGCCAGCAGCCAGGACATGAACACCGGGGAGCTGTTTTTT,14,TRBJ2-2,NA,NA,TRBV4-2
CASSIGLEGEQYF,TGTGCCAGCAGCATAGGACTAGAAGGCGAGCAGTACTTC,13,TRBJ2-7,TRBD2,NA,TRBV7-2
CASSRQGHTEAFF,TGTGCCAGCTCACGACAGGGGCACACTGAAGCTTTCTTT,13,TRBJ1-1,TRBD1,NA,TRBV18
CASSRFARGETQYF,TGTGCCAGCAGTCGATTTGCCAGGGGAGAGACCCAGTACTTC,14,TRBJ2-5,NA,many,TRBV28
CASSPDSGYGYTF,TGTGCCAGCAGCCCCGATAGCGGCTATGGCTACACCTTC,13,TRBJ1-2,NA,NA,TRBV3-1/TRBV3-2
CASSFAGDNEQFF,TGTGCCAGCAGCTTCGCGGGTGACAATGAGCAGTTCTTC,13,TRBJ2-1,NA,NA,TRBV11-2